Shown below are 13 T cell receptor beta chains from a single sample sequenced in a study of identical twins. TCRdb passed the 5' RACE reads through MiXCR, listing each CDR3 protein once. The table has about 700,000 distinct CDR3 sequences, over 8.5% seen once; the top ten hold 0.98%. These data also formed part of another study, on yellow fever vaccine responses in identical twins.

What was sequenced was PBMCs. The receptors were sampled from a young woman in good health.

This clonotype occurred a few times. The chain recombines TRBV11-2 with TRBJ2-7, with a weak D call TRBD2 (5 bases). This CDR3 comprises 15 residues. V lost 3 bases and J lost 3, with 15 bases in between. The V gene's germline CDR1 is SGHAT and CDR2 FQNNGV. The CDR3 is CASSFKGSGVYEQYF. CDR3 bases: TGTGCCAGCAGCTTTAAAGGCAGCGGCGTCTACGAGCAGTACTTC.

This sequence joins TRBV4-3 and TRBJ2-1; 8 bases fit TRBD2. The V and J ends lost 4 bases and 9 bases, in that order; junction bases with no gene match: 23. Germline-derived CDR1 and CDR2 are LGHNA and YSLEER. The CDR3 extends over 19 amino acids. As DNA, the CDR3 is TGCGCCAGCAGCCCCAGCCCCGGACTAGCTTTAACGGGAGTGGGTGAGCAGTTCTTC. Translation gives CASSPSPGLALTGVGEQFF.

The rearrangement links TRBV12-3 or TRBV12-4 to TRBJ1-5; D is unclear. Deletions cut 2 bases from V and 0 bases from J, with 8 bases between. The CDR3 has 15 residues. This CDR3 is CASSLFPGSNQPQHF. The CDR3 nucleotides are TGTGCCAGCAGTTTATTTCCGGGTAGCAATCAGCCCCAGCATTTT.

This clonotype was found many times. The genes are TRBV27 and TRBJ2-2; the D gene is possibly TRBD1 (5 bases). The CDR3 is 13 residues long. Germline V gene data show CDR1 as MNHEY and CDR2 as SMNVEV (reference sequence). V lost 6 bases to trimming and J lost 5 bases, with 10 bases between them. As DNA, the CDR3 is TGTGCCAGCAGGGTCGCAGGGACCGGGGAGCTGTTTTTT. Translating gives CASRVAGTGELFF.

This clonotype has only a few counts. V is TRBV10-3 and J is TRBJ1-2, with a possible D match to TRBD1 (5 bases). This CDR3 has 14 residues. V lost 0 bases, J lost 4 bases, and 9 bases lay in between. Germline CDR1 reads ENHRY; CDR2 reads SYGVKD. Here the CDR3 reads CAISESREIYGYTF. CDR3 sequence (DNA): TGTGCCATCAGTGAGTCCAGGGAGATCTATGGCTACACCTTC.

This chain links TRBV20-1 with TRBJ2-7, with D tentatively TRBD1 (6 bases). CDR3 size: 14 residues. The V end lost 3 bases, the J end lost 0 bases, and 12 bases lay between the germline ends. Germline lookup yields CDR1 DFQATT and CDR2 SNEGSKA (reference sequence). CDR3 sequence reads: CSASNRDISYEQYF. In nucleotides, the CDR3 is TGCAGTGCTAGCAACCGGGACATCTCCTACGAGCAGTACTTC.

This clonotype showed up just a few times. The chain employs TRBV9 and TRBJ2-3; D unresolved. Germline-derived CDR1 and CDR2 are SGDLS and YYNGEE. Trimming pared 0 bases from V and 7 bases from J, leaving 15 bases between. The CDR3 length is 15 residues. CDR3 residues: CASSVDSPRSNTQYF. The CDR3 coding sequence is TGTGCCAGCAGCGTAGATTCTCCAAGATCTAATACGCAGTATTTT.

CDR3 nucleotide sequence: TGCAGTGCGAAACAGGGGCACACCTACGAGCAGTACTTC. Amino acids: CSAKQGHTYEQYF. V is TRBV20-1 and J is TRBJ2-7; 7 bases fit TRBD1. The J segment lost 2 bases and the V segment lost 6 bases, leaving 7 bases of the junction unmatched. This CDR3 is 13 amino acids long. Germline loops: CDR1 DFQATT, CDR2 SNEGSKA (reference sequence).

This clonotype showed up just a few times. The J gene is TRBJ2-4, the V gene TRBV7-2, with a possible D match to TRBD2 (6 bases). V was pared by 3 bases and J by 6 bases, with 21 bases between. Germline CDR1 reads SGHTA; CDR2 reads FQGNSA. This CDR3 is 17 amino acids long. CDR3 nucleotide sequence: TGTGCCAGCAGCTTTTTGCCCCAGACTAGTTCTGGAAACATTCAGTACTTC. This gives the protein CASSFLPQTSSGNIQYF.

This clonotype was counted only a few times. The CDR3 DNA reads TGCAGTGCCCCGGCCGGGAACACTGAAGCTTTCTTT. Translated: CSAPAGNTEAFF. The V gene is TRBV20-1, the J gene TRBJ1-1; D call uncertain. The CDR3 is 12 residues long. Between the trimmed V and J ends, which lost 6 bases and 1 base, there was a span of 9 bases. Germline V gives CDR1 DFQATT, CDR2 SNEGSKA (reference sequence).

The chain joins TRBV6-5 to TRBJ1-1; unclear D gene. Trimming took off 0 bases at V and 1 base at J, with 6 bases between the two ends. The germline CDR1 and CDR2 sequences are MNHEY and SVGAGI. CDR3 length: 14 residues. The CDR3 protein is CASSYSGKNTEAFF. The DNA for the CDR3 is TGTGCCAGCAGTTACTCAGGAAAGAACACTGAAGCTTTCTTT.

This clonotype turned up a few times. V and J are TRBV20-1 and TRBJ1-2; TRBD1 is a possible D gene (5 bases). The CDR3 loop spans 13 amino acids. Per the germline V gene, CDR1 is DFQATT and CDR2 is SNEGSKA (reference sequence). Trimming left V 5 bases short and J 3 bases short, with 13 bases between. This CDR3 is CSAARRDHYGYTF. DNA of the CDR3: TGCAGTGCTGCCCGTAGGGACCACTATGGCTACACCTTC.

The genes are TRBV5-1 and TRBJ2-5; 8 bases agree with TRBD1. The junction had 9 bases not matched to a gene; V was cut back by 4 bases and J by 4 bases. Germline V CDR1 and CDR2: SGHRS, YFSETQ. This CDR3 comprises 15 residues. CDR3 sequence (DNA): TGCGCCAGCAGCCACCGGGACAGGTGGGGAGAGACCCAGTACTTC. Translation: CASSHRDRWGETQYF. Filled out from reference TRBV5-1 and TRBJ2-5, the complete variable domain reads KAGVTQTPRYLIKTRGQQVTLSCSPISGHRSVSWYQQTPGQGLQFLFEYFSETQRNKGNFPGRFSGRQFSNSRSEMNVSTLELGDSALYLCASSHRDRWGETQYFGPGTRLLVL.